These 26 T cell receptor beta chains originate from one sample sequenced in a study of molecular identifiers for immune sequencing clone quantification. MiXCR, run by TCRdb on the PCR reads, gives a single entry per CDR3 protein. The sample shows 50,000 to 70,000 distinct CDR3 sequences, approximately 17% of them seen only once. Sequenced material: naive CD8+ T cells from blood, with Jurkat cell RNA spiked in. Subset given: FACS-sorted CD8+CD4-CCR7+CD45RA+ naive T cells. The receptor source for this set is a human donor in good health. Some libraries in this study had Jurkat cell RNA spiked in.

Remarks on this clonotype: A much larger clone sits a single nucleotide away, making a read error possible. The V and J genes are TRBV19 and TRBJ2-5; D uncertain. Germline CDR1 and CDR2: LNHDA and SQIVND (reference sequence). The CDR3 extends over 15 amino acids. The CDR3 nucleotides read TGTGCCAGTAGCCTCCTCGGAACCTCGCAAGAGGCCCAGTACTTC. It encodes CASSLLGTSQEAQYF.

The table lists this clonotype with many counts. The genes are TRBV20-1 and TRBJ1-1; 7 nucleotides align to TRBD1. V was clipped by 4 bases and J by 1 base; unmatched bases: 9. Germline lookup yields CDR1 DFQATT and CDR2 SNEGSKA (reference sequence). The CDR3 sequence is 15 residues long. The chain's CDR3 is CSAIGTDEWNTEAFF. The CDR3 region has the DNA TGCAGTGCTATCGGGACAGACGAATGGAACACTGAAGCTTTCTTT.

This clonotype has a count of ten or more. V gene TRBV7-3 combines with J gene TRBJ2-1; D is uncertain. Per the germline V gene, CDR1 is SGHTA and CDR2 is FQGTGA. V gave up 4 bases and J gave up 14 bases, with 15 bases separating them. The CDR3 sequence is 12 residues long. DNA for the CDR3: TGTGCCAGCAGCTCCCAGTTCCCTCCAAAGTTCTTC. Protein product: CASSSQFPPKFF.

About this clonotype itself: A single base separates this from a much larger clone, so it may be a read error. This chain connects TRBV6-1 to TRBJ1-5; 9 nucleotides align to TRBD1. Looked up from germline, CDR1 is MNHNS and CDR2 is SASEGT. CDR3 length: 17 amino acids. CDR3 nucleotide sequence: TGTGTCAGCAGTGAAATGGTGTCGGGACAGGGAGATCAGCCCCAGCATTTT. Its translation is CVSSEMVSGQGDQPQHF.

About this clonotype itself: A single base separates this from a much larger clone, so it may be a read error. This is likely a read error, given that the CDR3 carries no conserved phenylalanine or tryptophan at its end. The chain's CDR3 is CASSLRRDGDYEQYS. The CDR3 DNA reads TGTGCCAGCAGCCTAAGGCGGGACGGGGATTACGAGCAGTACTCC. The gene calls are TRBV7-2 and TRBJ2-7; weak D call: TRBD2 (6 bases). Deletions cut 5 bases from V and 4 bases from J, with 18 bases between. This CDR3 has 15 amino acids. Germline CDR1 is SGHTA and CDR2 is FQGNSA.

This clonotype was detected ten times or more. This CDR3 is CASSRSGGGETQYF. As DNA, the CDR3 is TGTGCCAGCAGCCGATCTGGTGGGGGTGAGACCCAGTACTTC. The V gene is TRBV14, the J gene TRBJ2-5; D might be TRBD1 or TRBD2, each matching 5 bases. CDR1 and CDR2 (germline): SGHDN, FVKESK. The CDR3 consists of 14 residues. The V and J ends lost 4 bases and 5 bases respectively, with 14 bases between them.

This clonotype has only a few counts. The rearrangement joins TRBV27 to TRBJ2-2, with 12 bases lining up with TRBD2. Germline CDR1 MNHEY, CDR2 SMNVEV (reference sequence). V lost 3 bases and J lost 5; bases outside the gene matches: 7. The CDR3 sequence is 17 residues long. CDR3: CASSLVLAGGGTGELFF. The CDR3 DNA reads TGTGCCAGCAGTTTGGTTCTAGCGGGAGGGGGGACCGGGGAGCTGTTTTTT.

Many counts were recorded for this clonotype. The chain couples TRBV7-9 to TRBJ2-1; D gene ambiguous. The length of the CDR3 is 12 residues. Trimming took off 1 base at V and 9 bases at J, with 7 bases between the two ends. Germline values: CDR1 SEHNR, CDR2 FQNEAQ (reference sequence). The CDR3: CASSLEHSEQFF. The CDR3 DNA sequence: TGTGCCAGCAGCTTAGAGCATTCTGAGCAGTTCTTC.

The J gene is TRBJ2-3, the V gene TRBV11-2; D may be TRBD1 (6 bases). The CDR3 sequence is 16 residues long. CDR1 is SGHAT and CDR2 is FQNNGV in the germline V gene. V was cut by 5 bases and J by 3 bases, with 18 bases left in between. The CDR3 sequence is CASSHDQGWLTDTQYF. CDR3 DNA: TGTGCCAGCAGCCATGACCAGGGGTGGTTGACAGATACGCAGTATTTT. Full variable domain (remainder filled in from reference TRBV11-2 and TRBJ2-3): EAGVAQSPRYKIIEKRQSVAFWCNPISGHATLYWYQQILGQGPKLLIQFQNNGVVDDSQLPKDRFSAERLKGVDSTLKIQPAKLEDSAVYLCASSHDQGWLTDTQYFGPGTRLTVL.

This clonotype has at least ten counts. The chain couples TRBV20-1 to TRBJ2-3; the D gene is possibly TRBD2 (5 bases). The length of the CDR3 is 16 residues. V lost 6 bases and J lost 4, with 23 bases in between. The germline gives CDR1 DFQATT, CDR2 SNEGSKA (reference sequence). CDR3 residues: CSANDGKFFSSDTQYF. In DNA, the CDR3 is TGCAGTGCGAACGACGGGAAATTCTTTAGTTCAGATACGCAGTATTTT.

Many counts were recorded for this clonotype. This chain uses TRBV20-1 with TRBJ2-7, with a tentative D call TRBD2 (6 bases). Germline V gene data show CDR1 as DFQATT and CDR2 as SNEGSKA (reference sequence). The CDR3 has 13 amino acids. V was trimmed by 2 bases and J by 3 bases, leaving 11 bases between them. CDR3 DNA: TGCAGTGCTAGAACGCGGGGTAGCTACGAGCAGTACTTC. This translates into CSARTRGSYEQYF.

This clonotype was picked up a small number of times. The V gene is TRBV11-2, the J gene TRBJ1-1; D call uncertain. Per germline, CDR1 SGHAT and CDR2 FQNNGV. This CDR3 spans 11 amino acids. The V end was cut by 5 bases, the J end by 8 bases, with 9 bases between. The CDR3 here is CASSRAGEAFF. CDR3 coding DNA: TGTGCCAGCAGCCGGGCCGGGGAAGCTTTCTTT.

Regarding this clonotype: It is likely a read error, because the conserved phenylalanine at the end of the CDR3 is missing. This sequence joins TRBV29-1 and TRBJ1-4, with TRBD1 matching 8 bases. J lost 7 bases, V lost 7 bases, and 8 bases had no gene match. Germline lookup yields CDR1 SQVTM and CDR2 ANQGSEA. This CDR3 has 13 residues. CDR3 loop: CSGTTGEFEKLFL. The CDR3 nucleotides read TGCAGCGGGACGACAGGGGAATTTGAAAAACTGTTTTTA.

This clonotype was seen many times. The chain joins TRBV7-9 to TRBJ2-3; the match to TRBD2 covers 7 bases. Trimming at V came to 3 bases and at J to 11 bases, leaving 5 bases not matched to a gene. This CDR3 is built from 12 residues. Germline V gene data show CDR1 as SEHNR and CDR2 as FQNEAQ (reference sequence). CDR3: CASSFSGSEQYF. As DNA, the CDR3 is TGTGCCAGCAGCTTTAGCGGGTCTGAGCAGTATTTT.

On this clonotype: This sequence may be a read error, since a much larger clone differs from it by one base. The conserved phenylalanine or tryptophan is not found at the CDR3 terminus, so this likely reflects a read error. J is TRBJ1-2 and V is TRBV19; D ambiguous. V lost 5 bases, J lost 0 bases, and 16 bases lay in between. The CDR3 is 16 residues long. The V gene's germline CDR1 is LNHDA and CDR2 SQIVND (reference sequence). CDR3 residues: CASSPTALPANYGYTL. The CDR3 coding sequence is TGTGCCAGTAGTCCCACCGCCCTCCCTGCTAACTATGGCTACACCCTC.

This clonotype was detected many times. This rearrangement joins TRBV27 to TRBJ2-7, with TRBD2 matching over 9 bases. The CDR3 is 13 amino acids. Germline-derived CDR1 and CDR2 are MNHEY and SMNVEV (reference sequence). The V gene end was trimmed by 6 bases and the J gene end by 4 bases; junction bases not matched to a gene: 4. CDR3 nucleotide sequence: TGTGCCAGCAGAAGCGGGAGGTCATACGAGCAGTACTTC. Translated: CASRSGRSYEQYF.

This clonotype was detected ten times or more. The chain couples TRBV7-9 to TRBJ1-2; TRBD1 is a possible D gene (6 bases). The length of the CDR3 is 16 residues. V lost 5 bases and J lost 4, with 20 bases in between. CDR1 and CDR2 from the germline V gene are SEHNR and FQNEAQ (reference sequence). DNA of the CDR3: TGTGCCAGCAGCCTCTCTTTTCAGGGGCGCGTCTATGGCTACACCTTC. This encodes CASSLSFQGRVYGYTF.

Concerning this clonotype itself: This may arise from a read error, as a much more abundant clone is one base away. This chain connects TRBV28 to TRBJ1-1, with TRBD1 matching 9 bases. CDR3 length equals 14 residues. The germline gives CDR1 MDHEN, CDR2 SYDVKM. In DNA, the CDR3 is TGTGCCAGCAACACAGGGGGCAGGAACACTGAAGCTCTCTTT. Translated: CASNTGGRNTEALF.

By sample fraction, this clonotype is medium-sized. The V and J genes are TRBV4-1 and TRBJ2-4, with 9 bases lining up with TRBD1. V was pared by 0 bases and J by 2 bases, with 5 bases of the junction left unmatched. Germline V gene data show CDR1 as MGHRA and CDR2 as YSYEKL. The CDR3 is 17 amino acids. Here the CDR3 DNA reads TGCGCCAGCAGCCAAGATTGGACAGGGGTCACCAAAAACATTCAGTACTTC. This gives the protein CASSQDWTGVTKNIQYF.

This clonotype was detected a few times. The CDR3 DNA reads as TGCGCCAGCAGCCAACTTGTGACAGATTTCTCTTCCTACGAGCAGTACTTC. Protein product: CASSQLVTDFSSYEQYF. The chain has TRBV4-3 and TRBJ2-7, with D maybe TRBD1 (5 bases). The V gene's germline CDR1 is LGHNA and CDR2 YSLEER. The V gene lost 2 bases and the J gene lost 1 base, with 18 bases spanning the gap. The CDR3 sequence is 17 residues long.

The chain links TRBV19 to TRBJ1-1, with D hard to call. The germline V gene encodes CDR1 LNHDA and CDR2 SQIVND (reference sequence). V was shortened by 8 bases and J by 1 base, with 11 bases between the two germline ends. This CDR3 contains 13 residues. This CDR3 is CASGWTGNTEAFF. The CDR3 bases are TGTGCCAGTGGATGGACTGGGAACACTGAAGCTTTCTTT.

This clonotype was recorded at least ten times. V and J are TRBV23-1 and TRBJ2-4; the match to TRBD2 covers 7 bases. TRBV23-1 belongs to the ORF category, with a function that is uncertain. This CDR3 contains 17 residues. With 1 base clipped from V and 1 base from J, the junction kept 7 bases outside the gene matches. CDR3 sequence reads: CASSQWGGSLAKNIQYF. In nucleotides, the CDR3 is TGCGCCAGCAGTCAATGGGGCGGGAGTTTGGCCAAAAACATTCAGTACTTC.

On this clonotype: Just one base apart from a much larger clone, this may be a read error. The V and J genes are TRBV5-4 and TRBJ2-2, with TRBD2 identical over 12 bases. The length of the CDR3 is 14 residues. Germline V CDR1 and CDR2: SGHNT, YYREEE (reference sequence). CDR3 nucleotides: TGTGCCGGCAGGCTAGCGGGAGGGACCGGGGAGCTGTTTTTT. This gives the protein CAGRLAGGTGELFF.

This clonotype occurred many times. The rearrangement links TRBV7-9 to TRBJ1-4, with 8 bases matching TRBD1. V shed 1 base and J 3 bases; nucleotides not matched to a gene: 4. CDR1 and CDR2 from the germline V gene are SEHNR and FQNEAQ (reference sequence). There are 16 residues in the CDR3. As DNA, the CDR3 is TGTGCCAGCAGCTTAGGACAGGGGATGTCTAATGAAAAACTGTTTTTT. It encodes CASSLGQGMSNEKLFF.

This clonotype was seen repeatedly, ten times or more. The chain combines TRBV6-6 with TRBJ1-5; tentative D call: TRBD1 (6 bases). The germline V gene has CDR1 MNHNY and CDR2 SVGAGI (reference sequence). This CDR3 has 14 residues. Trimming left V 6 bases short and J 3 bases short, with 12 bases between. CDR3 protein: CASRNRVDNQPQHF. CDR3 nucleotides: TGTGCCAGCAGAAACAGGGTTGACAATCAGCCCCAGCATTTT.

This clonotype occurred many times. V is TRBV4-2 and J is TRBJ2-1, with 11 bases fitting TRBD2. Germline assignment: CDR1 LGHNA and CDR2 YNFKEQ. With V trimmed by 3 bases and J by 2 bases, 6 bases remained unmatched. This CDR3 comprises 17 residues. CDR3 region: CASSHPPGLAAYNEQFF. Written as DNA, the CDR3 is TGTGCCAGCAGCCACCCACCGGGACTAGCGGCCTACAATGAGCAGTTCTTC.